The sequence of this T cell receptor (beta chain) was determined in a study of cytomegalovirus exposure and HLA in healthy donors. Overall study findings and caveats: Serostatus for CMV was the only available immune exposure information.

Worth noting for this clone: Its antigen remains unidentified.

With 60 Vbeta and 13 Jbeta primers, the PCR was carried out. Original handling: An analysis performed later counted 75 million to 80 million unique TCR beta chains (roughly 11 million of them shared). Repertoires were generated with immunoSEQ multiplex PCR, while TCRdb's copy carries only in-frame clones and drops some. That table gives V, J and clone size, and the DNA gave D and trimming. The table records 60,000 to 75,000 clones, around four fifths of them present only once. Trimming left V 4 bases short and J 4 bases short, with 8 bases between. Germline V gene sequence: CDR1 SQVTM, CDR2 ANQGSEA. The CDR3 covers 12 residues.

The chain links TRBV29-1 to TRBJ2-1, with D possibly being TRBD1 (6 bases). The receptor comes from a young woman in good health and CMV-seropositive. The sample taken for sequencing was PBMCs. The CDR3 reads CSVGQVYNEQFF. CDR3 bases: TGCAGCGTTGGACAGGTTTACAATGAGCAGTTCTTC.